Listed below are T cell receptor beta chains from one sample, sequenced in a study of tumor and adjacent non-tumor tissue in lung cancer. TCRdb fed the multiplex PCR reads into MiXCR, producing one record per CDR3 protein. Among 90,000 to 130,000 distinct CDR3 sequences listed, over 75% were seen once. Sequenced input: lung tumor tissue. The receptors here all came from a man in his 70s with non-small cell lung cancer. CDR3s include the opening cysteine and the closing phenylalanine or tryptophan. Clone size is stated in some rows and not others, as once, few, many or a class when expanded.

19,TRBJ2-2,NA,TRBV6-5,CASSYFGTGGGYFKGELFF
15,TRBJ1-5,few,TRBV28,CASSPSTGDNQPQHF
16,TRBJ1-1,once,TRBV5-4,CPSRPTGGRMNYEAFF
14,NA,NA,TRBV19,CASRLEGSNQPQYF
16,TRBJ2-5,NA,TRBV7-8,CASITGQLGYQGTQYF
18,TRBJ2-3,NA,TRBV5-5,CAGSLQSLAGGLTDTQYF
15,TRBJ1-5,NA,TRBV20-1,CSTGGQGLSQKPQHF
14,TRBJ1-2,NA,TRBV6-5,CASSYSLGRGGYNF
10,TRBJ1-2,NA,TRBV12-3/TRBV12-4,CASTLDGYTF
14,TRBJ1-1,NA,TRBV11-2,CASSFGGGRSEAFF
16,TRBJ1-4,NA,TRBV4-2,CASSQARQGFNEKLFF
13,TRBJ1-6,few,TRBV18,CDSSPENNSPLHF
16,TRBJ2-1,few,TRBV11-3,CASSLDPTEGRSEQSF
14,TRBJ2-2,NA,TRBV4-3,CAISREGVTGELFF
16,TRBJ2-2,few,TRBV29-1,CSGTETGGRVAGELFF
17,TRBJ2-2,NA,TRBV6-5,CASSYSLAGGYTGELFF
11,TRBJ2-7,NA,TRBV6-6,CASIRFHERYF
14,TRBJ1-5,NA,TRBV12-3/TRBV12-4,CASILATANQPQHF
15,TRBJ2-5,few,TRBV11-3,CASSLDAGDEETQYF
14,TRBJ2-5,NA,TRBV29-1,CSVMRGRFRETQYF
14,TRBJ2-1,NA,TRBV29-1,CSVGQTGGYSEQFF
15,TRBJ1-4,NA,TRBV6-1,CANSVSTGANEELFF
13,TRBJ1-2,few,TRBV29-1,CSVLQTGTYGYSF
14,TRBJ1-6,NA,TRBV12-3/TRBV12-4,CASSLGSGNSRLHF
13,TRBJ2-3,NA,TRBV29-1,CSVEAWGEDTQYF
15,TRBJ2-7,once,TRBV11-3,CVSSSMIVSVYEQYF